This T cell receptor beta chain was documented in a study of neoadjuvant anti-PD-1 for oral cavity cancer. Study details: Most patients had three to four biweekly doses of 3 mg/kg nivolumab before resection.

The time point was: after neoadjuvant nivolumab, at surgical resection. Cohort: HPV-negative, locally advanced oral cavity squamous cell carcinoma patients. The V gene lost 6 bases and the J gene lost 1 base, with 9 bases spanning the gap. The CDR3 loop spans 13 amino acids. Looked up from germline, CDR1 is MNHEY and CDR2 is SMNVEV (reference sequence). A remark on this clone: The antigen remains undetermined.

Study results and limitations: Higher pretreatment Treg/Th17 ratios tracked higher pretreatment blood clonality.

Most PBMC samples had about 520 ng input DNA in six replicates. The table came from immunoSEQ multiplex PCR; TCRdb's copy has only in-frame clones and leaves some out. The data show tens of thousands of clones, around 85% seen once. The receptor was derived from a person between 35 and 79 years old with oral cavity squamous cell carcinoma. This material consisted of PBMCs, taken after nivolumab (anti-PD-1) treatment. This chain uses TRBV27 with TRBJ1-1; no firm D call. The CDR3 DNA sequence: TGTGCCAGCAGGGATAATACGAACACTGAAGCTTTCTTT. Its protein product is CASRDNTNTEAFF.